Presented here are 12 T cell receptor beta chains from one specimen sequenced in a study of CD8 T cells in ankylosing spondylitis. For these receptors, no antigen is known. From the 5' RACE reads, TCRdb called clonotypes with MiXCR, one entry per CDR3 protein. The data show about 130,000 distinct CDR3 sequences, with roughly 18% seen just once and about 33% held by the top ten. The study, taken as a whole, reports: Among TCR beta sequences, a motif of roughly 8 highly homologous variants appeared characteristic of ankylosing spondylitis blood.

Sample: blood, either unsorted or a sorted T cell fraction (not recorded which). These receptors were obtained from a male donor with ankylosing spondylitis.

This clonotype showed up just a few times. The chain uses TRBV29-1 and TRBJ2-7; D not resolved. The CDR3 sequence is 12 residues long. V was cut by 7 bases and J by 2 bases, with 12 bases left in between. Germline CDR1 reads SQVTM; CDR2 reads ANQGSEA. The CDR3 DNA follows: TGCAGCGCCAAGCTCAGCCCCTACGAGCAGTACGTC. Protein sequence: CSAKLSPYEQYV.

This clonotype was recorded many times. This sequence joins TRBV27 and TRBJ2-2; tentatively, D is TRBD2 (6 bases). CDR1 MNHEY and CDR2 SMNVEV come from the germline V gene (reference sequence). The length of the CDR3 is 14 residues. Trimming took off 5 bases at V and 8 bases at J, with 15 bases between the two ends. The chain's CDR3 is CASSPLPAGGELFF. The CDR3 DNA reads TGTGCCAGCAGTCCCCTCCCGGCGGGAGGGGAGCTGTTTTTT.

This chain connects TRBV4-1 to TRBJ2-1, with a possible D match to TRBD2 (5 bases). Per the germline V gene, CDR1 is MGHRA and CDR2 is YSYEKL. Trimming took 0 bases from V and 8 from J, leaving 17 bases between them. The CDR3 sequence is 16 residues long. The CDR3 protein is CASSQDAEARGDEQFF. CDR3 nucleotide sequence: TGCGCCAGCAGCCAAGATGCGGAGGCCCGTGGGGATGAGCAGTTCTTC.

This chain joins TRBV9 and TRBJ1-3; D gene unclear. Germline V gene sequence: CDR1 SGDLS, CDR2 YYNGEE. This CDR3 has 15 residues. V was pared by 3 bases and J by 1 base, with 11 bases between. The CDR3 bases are TGTGCCAGCAGCGCCGACGGCTTTTCTGGAAACACCATATATTTT. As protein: CASSADGFSGNTIYF. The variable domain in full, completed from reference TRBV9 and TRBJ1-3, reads DSGVTQTPKHLITATGQRVTLRCSPRSGDLSVYWYQQSLDQGLQFLIQYYNGEERAKGNILERFSAQQFPDLHSELNLSSLELGDSALYFCASSADGFSGNTIYFGEGSWLTVV.

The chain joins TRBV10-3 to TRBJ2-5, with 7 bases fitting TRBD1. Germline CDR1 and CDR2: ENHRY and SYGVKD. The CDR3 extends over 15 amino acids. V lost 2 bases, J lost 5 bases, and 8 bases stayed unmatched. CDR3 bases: TGTGCCATCAGTGAGCCGAGACAGGGTACCGAGACCCAGTACTTC. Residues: CAISEPRQGTETQYF.

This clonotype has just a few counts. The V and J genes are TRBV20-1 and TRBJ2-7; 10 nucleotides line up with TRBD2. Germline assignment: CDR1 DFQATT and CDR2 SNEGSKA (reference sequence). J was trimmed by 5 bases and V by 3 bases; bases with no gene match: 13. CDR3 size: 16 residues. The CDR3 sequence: CSASLKLLAGVHEQYF. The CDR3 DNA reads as TGCAGTGCTAGCCTCAAGTTGCTAGCGGGAGTCCACGAGCAGTACTTC.

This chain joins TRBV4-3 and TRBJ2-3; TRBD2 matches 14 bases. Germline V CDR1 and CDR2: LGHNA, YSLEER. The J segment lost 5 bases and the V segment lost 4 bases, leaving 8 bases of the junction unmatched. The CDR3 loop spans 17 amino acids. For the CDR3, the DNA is TGCGCCAGCAGCCCCGGGACTAGCGGGAGCCCTGGAGATACGCAGTATTTT. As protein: CASSPGTSGSPGDTQYF.

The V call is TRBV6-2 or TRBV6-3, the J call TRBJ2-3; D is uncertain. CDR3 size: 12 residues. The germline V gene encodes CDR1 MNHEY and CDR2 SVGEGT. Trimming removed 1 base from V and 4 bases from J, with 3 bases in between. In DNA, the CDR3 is TGTGCCAGCAGTTACTACCCAGATACGCAGTATTTT. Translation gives CASSYYPDTQYF.

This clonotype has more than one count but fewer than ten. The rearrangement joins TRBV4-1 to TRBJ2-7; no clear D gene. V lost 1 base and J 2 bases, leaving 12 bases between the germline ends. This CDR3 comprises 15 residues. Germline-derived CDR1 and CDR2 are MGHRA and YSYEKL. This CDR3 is CASSQAGRLAYEQYF. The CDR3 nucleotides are TGCGCCAGCAGCCAAGCTGGCAGGTTGGCCTACGAGCAGTACTTC.

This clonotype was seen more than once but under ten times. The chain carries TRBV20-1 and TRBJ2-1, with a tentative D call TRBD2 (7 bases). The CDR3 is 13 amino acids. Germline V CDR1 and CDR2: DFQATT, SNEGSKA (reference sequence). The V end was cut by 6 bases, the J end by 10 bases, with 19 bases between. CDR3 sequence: CSARGRALSEQFF. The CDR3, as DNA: TGCAGTGCGAGGGGGAGGGCCTTATCAGAGCAGTTCTTC.

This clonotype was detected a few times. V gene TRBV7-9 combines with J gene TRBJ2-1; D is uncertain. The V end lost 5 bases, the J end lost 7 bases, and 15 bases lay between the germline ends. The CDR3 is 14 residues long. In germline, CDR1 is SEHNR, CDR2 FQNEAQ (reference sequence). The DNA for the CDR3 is TGTGCCAGCAGCCCCACACGCGTAGGGAATGAGCAGTTCTTC. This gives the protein CASSPTRVGNEQFF.

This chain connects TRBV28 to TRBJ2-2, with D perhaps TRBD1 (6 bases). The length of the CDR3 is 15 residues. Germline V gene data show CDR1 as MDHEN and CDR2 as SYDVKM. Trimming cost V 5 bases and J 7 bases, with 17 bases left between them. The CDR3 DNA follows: TGTGCCAGCAGTGTGTTACAGGGATCCGGCGGGGAGCTGTTTTTT. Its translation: CASSVLQGSGGELFF.